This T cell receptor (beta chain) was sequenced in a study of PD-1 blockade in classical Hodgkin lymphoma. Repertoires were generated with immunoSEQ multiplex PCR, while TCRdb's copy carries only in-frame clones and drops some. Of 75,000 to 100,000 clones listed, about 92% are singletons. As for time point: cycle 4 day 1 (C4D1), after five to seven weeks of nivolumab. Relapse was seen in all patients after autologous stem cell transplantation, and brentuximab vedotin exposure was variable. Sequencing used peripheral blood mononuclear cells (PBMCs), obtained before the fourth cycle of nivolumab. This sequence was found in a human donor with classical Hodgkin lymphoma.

The CDR3 spells CASTPLSGRFTGELFF. In DNA, the CDR3 is TGTGCCAGCACCCCTCTAAGCGGGAGGTTCACCGGGGAGCTGTTTTTT. The chain joins TRBV28 to TRBJ2-2, with 9 bases that match TRBD2. The CDR3 extends over 16 amino acids. CDR1 is MDHEN and CDR2 is SYDVKM in the germline V gene. Unmatched junction bases numbered 10, after V lost 7 bases and J lost 4 bases.